These 15 T cell receptor beta chains came from one sample sequenced in a study of CD8+ T cells in alopecia areata. Extracted RNA was reverse transcribed, and the resulting cDNA served as sequencing template. The data were produced by immunoSEQ multiplex PCR, yet TCRdb's version contains in-frame clones alone and is incomplete. Here the sample spans 120,000 to 150,000 clones, about 87% being singletons. The starting material was CD8+ T cells sorted from blood, obtained at week 0. These TCRs come from a human donor with alopecia areata.

The V and J genes are TRBV5-4 and TRBJ2-2; 7 nucleotides agree with TRBD1. The V gene's germline CDR1 is SGHNT and CDR2 YYREEE (reference sequence). CDR3 size: 13 residues. The CDR3 region is CATEKGATGELFF. The CDR3, as DNA: TGTGCTACCGAGAAGGGGGCCACCGGGGAGCTGTTTTTT.

This chain connects TRBV29-1 to TRBJ2-7, with no clear D. V was cut by 3 bases and J by 1 base, with 13 bases left in between. Germline CDR1 and CDR2: SQVTM and ANQGSEA. The CDR3 has 14 amino acids. CDR3 sequence reads: CSVEAVGVSYEQYF. For the CDR3, the DNA is TGCAGCGTTGAGGCAGTCGGTGTTTCCTACGAGCAGTACTTC.

The chain couples TRBV4-1 to TRBJ2-7; D remains ambiguous. The CDR3 extends over 13 amino acids. Looked up from germline, CDR1 is MGHRA and CDR2 is YSYEKL. The V and J ends lost 2 bases and 2 bases respectively, with 7 bases between them. The CDR3 nucleotides read TGCGCCAGCAGCCAATCAACACCCTACGAGCAGTACTTC. Translation: CASSQSTPYEQYF.

V is TRBV27 and J is TRBJ1-1; D possibly corresponds to TRBD1 (5 bases). CDR3 length: 17 residues. Between the trimmed V and J ends, which lost 6 bases and 0 bases, there was a span of 20 bases. Per germline, CDR1 MNHEY and CDR2 SMNVEV (reference sequence). CDR3 region: CASSGGVPPVLNTEAFF. CDR3 coding DNA: TGTGCCAGCAGCGGGGGGGTCCCGCCTGTTTTGAACACTGAAGCTTTCTTT.

V is TRBV6-9 and J is TRBJ1-5; D not resolved. In germline, CDR1 is MNHGY, CDR2 SVAAGI. The CDR3 has 12 amino acids. V was clipped by 5 bases and J by 7 bases, with 9 bases between them. The CDR3 sequence: CASSPPGQPQHF. The CDR3 coding sequence is TGTGCCAGCAGTCCCCCAGGACAGCCCCAGCATTTT.

The CDR3 is CASTTFDPAMEQYF. Here the CDR3 DNA reads TGTGCCAGCACAACTTTCGATCCGGCAATGGAGCAGTACTTC. V and J are TRBV7-8 and TRBJ2-7; D gene uncertain. Trimming shortened V by 7 bases and J by 7 bases, and 20 bases separated the two germline ends. The CDR3 extends over 14 amino acids. Germline lookup yields CDR1 SGHVS and CDR2 FQNEAQ.

The chain is built from TRBV29-1 and TRBJ2-7; weak D call: TRBD1 (5 bases). There are 13 residues in the CDR3. Germline CDR1 and CDR2: SQVTM and ANQGSEA. Trimming cost V 1 base and J 3 bases, with 10 bases left between them. CDR3 in DNA: TGCAGCGTTGAAGGGGCAGGGAACTACGAGCAGTACTTC. Translating it yields CSVEGAGNYEQYF.

The rearrangement joins TRBV7-9 to TRBJ2-7; D unclear. The CDR3 length is 13 residues. V was shortened by 3 bases and J by 3 bases, with 9 bases between the two germline ends. Germline V gene lookup returns CDR1 SEHNR and CDR2 FQNEAQ (reference sequence). CDR3 protein: CASSFKGSYEQYF. In DNA form, the CDR3 reads TGTGCCAGCAGCTTTAAGGGAAGCTACGAGCAGTACTTC.

The chain couples TRBV7-9 to TRBJ2-7, with 9 bases fitting TRBD1. V lost 3 bases and J lost 2; bases outside the gene matches: 8. The CDR3 consists of 16 residues. The V gene's germline CDR1 is SEHNR and CDR2 FQNEAQ (reference sequence). CDR3: CASSFKQGAHAYEQYF. Written as DNA, the CDR3 is TGTGCCAGCAGCTTCAAACAGGGGGCGCATGCCTACGAGCAGTACTTC.

The rearrangement joins TRBV11-2 to TRBJ2-3, with D perhaps given as TRBD1 or TRBD2 (6 bases each). This CDR3 region has 17 residues. Germline assignment: CDR1 SGHAT and CDR2 FQNNGV. Trimming pared 5 bases from V and 1 base from J, leaving 19 bases between. CDR3 in DNA: TGTGCCAGCAGCCCCCGGGGGCGGGGCGGCGGCACAGATACGCAGTATTTT. Amino acids: CASSPRGRGGGTDTQYF.

The gene calls are TRBV5-1 and TRBJ1-4, with a possible D match to TRBD1 (5 bases). This CDR3 is 13 amino acids long. Trimming cost V 4 bases and J 7 bases, with 11 bases left between them. Per the germline V gene, CDR1 is SGHRS and CDR2 is YFSETQ. This CDR3 is CASSPRESEKLFF. The CDR3 DNA reads TGCGCCAGCAGCCCCAGGGAAAGTGAAAAACTGTTTTTT.

The chain recombines TRBV6-6 with TRBJ2-5; TRBD1 matches 8 bases. V lost 4 bases and J lost 4; bases outside the gene matches: 8. Germline CDR1 reads MNHNY; CDR2 reads SVGAGI (reference sequence). The CDR3 has 15 amino acids. CDR3 DNA sequence: TGTGCCAGCAGTTCCTCCCGACAGGGGCCAGAGACCCAGTACTTC. Translation: CASSSSRQGPETQYF.

This clone was observed a few times. The V call is TRBV23-1, the J call TRBJ2-4; the D is unclear. TRBV23-1 is identified as an open reading frame with a role that is uncertain. The length of the CDR3 is 16 residues. V lost 8 bases and J lost 1, with 18 bases in between. The DNA for the CDR3 is TGCGCCAGCCCTCCCCTGTCGTCCAAGGCCAAAAACATTCAGTACTTC. Translated, it gives CASPPLSSKAKNIQYF.

This sequence joins TRBV7-6 and TRBJ2-3; TRBD2 aligns across 14 bases. V lost 4 bases to trimming and J lost 0 bases; unmatched junction nucleotides: 3. The CDR3 covers 17 residues. Germline CDR1 is SGHVS and CDR2 is FNYEAQ. The CDR3, as DNA: TGTGCCAGCAGCTCCGGGACTAGCGGGGGTAGCACAGATACGCAGTATTTT. Its protein is CASSSGTSGGSTDTQYF.

The chain carries TRBV27 and TRBJ1-1; D ambiguous. This CDR3 has 13 residues. Deletions cut 0 bases from V and 8 bases from J, with 10 bases between. Germline V gives CDR1 MNHEY, CDR2 SMNVEV (reference sequence). CDR3 protein: CASSLSGGGEAFF. CDR3 DNA: TGTGCCAGCAGTTTATCGGGCGGCGGGGAAGCTTTCTTT.